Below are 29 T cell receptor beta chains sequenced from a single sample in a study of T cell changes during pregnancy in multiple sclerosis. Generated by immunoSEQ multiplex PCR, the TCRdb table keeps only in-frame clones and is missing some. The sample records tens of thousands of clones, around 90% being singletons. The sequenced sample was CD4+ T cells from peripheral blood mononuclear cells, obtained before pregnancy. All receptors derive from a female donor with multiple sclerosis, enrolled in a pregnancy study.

CDR3: CAWSIPQVANYGYTF. CDR3 bases: TGTGCCTGGAGTATACCTCAGGTTGCCAACTATGGCTACACCTTC. V usage is TRBV30 and J usage is TRBJ1-2; D gene uncertain. Trimming took 2 bases from V and 2 from J, leaving 15 bases between them. From germline, CDR1 is GTSNPN and CDR2 SVGIG (reference sequence). The CDR3 extends over 15 amino acids.

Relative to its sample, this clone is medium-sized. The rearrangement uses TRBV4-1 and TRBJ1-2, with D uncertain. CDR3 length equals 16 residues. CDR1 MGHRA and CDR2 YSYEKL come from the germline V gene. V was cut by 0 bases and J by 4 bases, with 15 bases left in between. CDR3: CASSQDERLGGYGYTF. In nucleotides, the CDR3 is TGCGCCAGCAGCCAAGATGAGCGATTAGGTGGCTATGGCTACACCTTC.

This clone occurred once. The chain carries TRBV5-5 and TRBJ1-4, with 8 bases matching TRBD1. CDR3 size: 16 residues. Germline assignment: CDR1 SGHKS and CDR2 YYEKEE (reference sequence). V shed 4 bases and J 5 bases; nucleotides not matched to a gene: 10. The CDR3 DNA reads TGTGCCAGCAGCCCCAAGATCACAGGGGGGAATGAAAAACTGTTTTTT. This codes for CASSPKITGGNEKLFF.

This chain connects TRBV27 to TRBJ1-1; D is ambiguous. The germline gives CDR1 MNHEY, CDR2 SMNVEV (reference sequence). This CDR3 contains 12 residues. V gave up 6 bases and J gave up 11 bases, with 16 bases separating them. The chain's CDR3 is CASSSGRFRAFF. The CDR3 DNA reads TGTGCCAGCAGCTCGGGGAGGTTTCGGGCTTTCTTT.

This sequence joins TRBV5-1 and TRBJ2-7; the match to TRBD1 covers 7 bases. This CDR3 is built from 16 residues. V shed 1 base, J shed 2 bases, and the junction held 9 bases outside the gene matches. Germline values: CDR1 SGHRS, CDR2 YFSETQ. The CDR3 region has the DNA TGCGCCAGCAGCTTGACGCCGACAGGGAGCACCTACGAGCAGTACTTC. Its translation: CASSLTPTGSTYEQYF. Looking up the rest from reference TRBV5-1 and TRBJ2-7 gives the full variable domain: KAGVTQTPRYLIKTRGQQVTLSCSPISGHRSVSWYQQTPGQGLQFLFEYFSETQRNKGNFPGRFSGRQFSNSRSEMNVSTLELGDSALYLCASSLTPTGSTYEQYFGPGTRLTVT.

In nucleotides, the CDR3 is TGTGCCAGCAGCCTTGGACTAGCGGGGGAGAGTGAGACCCAGTACTTC. This sequence encodes CASSLGLAGESETQYF. The rearrangement links TRBV2 to TRBJ2-5, with 13 bases lining up with TRBD2. The CDR3 length is 16 residues. The germline gives CDR1 SNHLY, CDR2 FYNNEI. V dropped 6 bases and J dropped 5; count of bases not matched to a gene: 9.

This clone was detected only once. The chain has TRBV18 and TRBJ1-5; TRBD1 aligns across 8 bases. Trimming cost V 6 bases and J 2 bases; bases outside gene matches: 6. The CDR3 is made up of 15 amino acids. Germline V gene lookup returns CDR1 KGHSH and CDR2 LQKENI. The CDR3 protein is CASSQGALGNQPQHF. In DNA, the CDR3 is TGTGCCAGCTCTCAGGGGGCGTTAGGCAATCAGCCCCAGCATTTT. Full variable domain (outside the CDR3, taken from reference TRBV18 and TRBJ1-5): NAGVMQNPRHLVRRRGQEARLRCSPMKGHSHVYWYRQLPEEGLKFMVYLQKENIIDESGMPKERFSAEFPKEGPSILRIQQVVRGDSAAYFCASSQGALGNQPQHFGDGTRLSIL.

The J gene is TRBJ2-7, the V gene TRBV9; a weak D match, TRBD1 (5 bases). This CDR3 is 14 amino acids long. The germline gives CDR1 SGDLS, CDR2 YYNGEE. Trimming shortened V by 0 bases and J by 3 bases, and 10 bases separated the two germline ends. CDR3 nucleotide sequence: TGTGCCAGCAGCGTAGGCGACAGCAACTACGAGCAGTACTTC. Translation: CASSVGDSNYEQYF. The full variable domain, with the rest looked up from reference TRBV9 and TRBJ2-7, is DSGVTQTPKHLITATGQRVTLRCSPRSGDLSVYWYQQSLDQGLQFLIQYYNGEERAKGNILERFSAQQFPDLHSELNLSSLELGDSALYFCASSVGDSNYEQYFGPGTRLTVT.

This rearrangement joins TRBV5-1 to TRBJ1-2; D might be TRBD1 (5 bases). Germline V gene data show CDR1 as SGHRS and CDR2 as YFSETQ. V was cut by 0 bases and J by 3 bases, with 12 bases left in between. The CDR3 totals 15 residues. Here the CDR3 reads CASSLEGQGYYGYTF. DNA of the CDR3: TGCGCCAGCAGCTTGGAAGGCCAGGGCTACTATGGCTACACCTTC.

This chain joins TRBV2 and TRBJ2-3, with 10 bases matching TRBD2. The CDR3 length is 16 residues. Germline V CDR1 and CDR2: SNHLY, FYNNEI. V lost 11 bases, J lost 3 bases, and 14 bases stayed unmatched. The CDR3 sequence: CAGSSNSGGRTDTQYF. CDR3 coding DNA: TGTGCCGGTAGCAGTAATAGCGGGGGGAGAACAGATACGCAGTATTTT.

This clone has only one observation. In nucleotides, the CDR3 is TGTGCCAGCAGCTTAGACAGGGCCGATAATGAAGTCTACGAGCAGTACTTC. As protein: CASSLDRADNEVYEQYF. This rearrangement joins TRBV27 to TRBJ2-7, with 7 bases that match TRBD1. This CDR3 has 17 amino acids. Unmatched junction bases numbered 17, after V lost 6 bases and J lost 3 bases. Germline CDR1 and CDR2: MNHEY and SMNVEV (reference sequence).

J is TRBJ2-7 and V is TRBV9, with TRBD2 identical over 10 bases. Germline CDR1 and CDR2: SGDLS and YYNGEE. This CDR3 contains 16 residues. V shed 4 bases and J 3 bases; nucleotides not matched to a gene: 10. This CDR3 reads CASSPPRGTSDYEQYF. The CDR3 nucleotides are TGTGCCAGCAGCCCCCCGAGGGGGACTAGCGACTACGAGCAGTACTTC.

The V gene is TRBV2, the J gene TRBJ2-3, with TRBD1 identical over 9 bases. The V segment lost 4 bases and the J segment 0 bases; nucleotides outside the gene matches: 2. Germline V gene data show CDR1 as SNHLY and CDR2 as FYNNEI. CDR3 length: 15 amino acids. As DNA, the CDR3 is TGTGCCAGCAGTGGAGACAGGGGGAGCACAGATACGCAGTATTTT. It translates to CASSGDRGSTDTQYF.

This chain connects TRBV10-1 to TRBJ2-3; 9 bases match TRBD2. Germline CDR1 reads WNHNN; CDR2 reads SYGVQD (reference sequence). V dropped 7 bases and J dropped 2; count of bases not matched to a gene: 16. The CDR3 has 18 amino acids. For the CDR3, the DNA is TGCGCCAGCACCAATATTAGCGGGGGCTATTTAAACACAGATACGCAGTATTTT. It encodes CASTNISGGYLNTDTQYF.

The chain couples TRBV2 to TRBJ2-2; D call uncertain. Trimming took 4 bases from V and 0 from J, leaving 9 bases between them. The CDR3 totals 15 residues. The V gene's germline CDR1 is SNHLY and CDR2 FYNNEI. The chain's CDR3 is CASSVGSANTGELFF. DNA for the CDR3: TGTGCCAGCAGTGTAGGCAGCGCGAACACCGGGGAGCTGTTTTTT.

CDR3 region: CASSVVDRAWTEAFF. The CDR3 DNA is TGTGCCAGCAGCGTAGTAGACAGGGCTTGGACTGAAGCTTTCTTT. V is TRBV9 and J is TRBJ1-1, with 7 bases that match TRBD1. The CDR3 totals 15 residues. Germline trimming cut 0 bases from V and 5 bases from J; bases unmatched to any gene: 7. Germline V gene data show CDR1 as SGDLS and CDR2 as YYNGEE.

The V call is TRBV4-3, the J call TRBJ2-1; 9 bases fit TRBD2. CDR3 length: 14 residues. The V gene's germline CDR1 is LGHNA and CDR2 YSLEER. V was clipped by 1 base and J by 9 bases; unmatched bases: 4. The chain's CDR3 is CASSQVAGGGEQFF. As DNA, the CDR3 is TGCGCCAGCAGCCAAGTTGCGGGGGGGGGTGAGCAGTTCTTC.

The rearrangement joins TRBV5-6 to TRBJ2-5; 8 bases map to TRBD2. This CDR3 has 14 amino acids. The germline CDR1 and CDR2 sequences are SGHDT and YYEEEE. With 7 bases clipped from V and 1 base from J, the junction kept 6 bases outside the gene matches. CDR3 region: CASLSGALQETQYF. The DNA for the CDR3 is TGTGCCAGCCTTAGCGGGGCCCTCCAAGAGACCCAGTACTTC.

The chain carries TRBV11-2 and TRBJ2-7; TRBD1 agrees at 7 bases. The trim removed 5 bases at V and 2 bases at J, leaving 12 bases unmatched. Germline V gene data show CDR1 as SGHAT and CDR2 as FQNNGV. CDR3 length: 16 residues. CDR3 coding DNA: TGTGCCAGCAGCCCCTTCACAGGGGAGCTTACCTACGAGCAGTACTTC. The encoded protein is CASSPFTGELTYEQYF.

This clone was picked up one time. The chain's CDR3 is CAINPGQGHSPLHF. The CDR3 nucleotides read TGTGCCATCAATCCGGGACAGGGGCATTCACCCCTCCACTTT. V is TRBV10-3 and J is TRBJ1-6; 10 bases align to TRBD1. The trim removed 7 bases at V and 8 bases at J, leaving 5 bases unmatched. The germline gives CDR1 ENHRY, CDR2 SYGVKD. CDR3 length: 14 amino acids.

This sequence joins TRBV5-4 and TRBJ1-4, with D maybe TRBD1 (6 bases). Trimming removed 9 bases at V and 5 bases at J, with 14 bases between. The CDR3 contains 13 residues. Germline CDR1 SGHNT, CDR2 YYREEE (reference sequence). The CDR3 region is CATSDRSNEKLFF. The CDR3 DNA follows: TGTGCCACCTCGGACAGATCAAATGAAAAACTGTTTTTT.

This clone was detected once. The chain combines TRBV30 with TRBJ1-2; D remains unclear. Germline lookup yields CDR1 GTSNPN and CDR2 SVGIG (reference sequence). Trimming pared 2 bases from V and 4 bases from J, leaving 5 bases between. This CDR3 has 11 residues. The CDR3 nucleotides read TGTGCCTGGAGTCGGAGCTATGGCTACACCTTC. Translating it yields CAWSRSYGYTF.

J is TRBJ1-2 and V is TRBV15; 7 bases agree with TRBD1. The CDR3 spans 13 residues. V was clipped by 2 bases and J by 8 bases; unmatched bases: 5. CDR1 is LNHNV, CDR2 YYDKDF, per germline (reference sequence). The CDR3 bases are TGTGCCACCAGCAGATCGACAGGGTACGGCTACACCTTC. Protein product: CATSRSTGYGYTF.

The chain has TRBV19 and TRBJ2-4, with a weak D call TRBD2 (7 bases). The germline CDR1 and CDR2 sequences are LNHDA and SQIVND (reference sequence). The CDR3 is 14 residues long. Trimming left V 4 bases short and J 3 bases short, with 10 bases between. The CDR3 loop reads CASSRGGFKNIQYF. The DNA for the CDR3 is TGTGCCAGTAGTAGGGGGGGCTTCAAAAACATTCAGTACTTC.

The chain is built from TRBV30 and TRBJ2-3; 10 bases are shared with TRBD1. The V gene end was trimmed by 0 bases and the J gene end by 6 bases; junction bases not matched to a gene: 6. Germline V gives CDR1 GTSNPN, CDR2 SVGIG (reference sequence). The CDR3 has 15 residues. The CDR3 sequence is CAWSVRQGARDTQYF. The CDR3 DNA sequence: TGTGCCTGGAGTGTACGACAGGGGGCAAGGGATACGCAGTATTTT. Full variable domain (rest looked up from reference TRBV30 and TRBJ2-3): SQTIHQWPATLVQPVGSPLSLECTVEGTSNPNLYWYRQAAGRGLQLLFYSVGIGQISSEVPQNLSASRPQDRQFILSSKKLLLSDSGFYLCAWSVRQGARDTQYFGPGTRLTVL.

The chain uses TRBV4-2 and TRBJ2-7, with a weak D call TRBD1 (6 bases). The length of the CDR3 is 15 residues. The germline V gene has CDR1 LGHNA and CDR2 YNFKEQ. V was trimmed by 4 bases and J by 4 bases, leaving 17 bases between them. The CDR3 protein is CASSPAAGGRYEQYF. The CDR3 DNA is TGTGCCAGCAGCCCGGCCGCTGGGGGCAGGTACGAGCAGTACTTC.

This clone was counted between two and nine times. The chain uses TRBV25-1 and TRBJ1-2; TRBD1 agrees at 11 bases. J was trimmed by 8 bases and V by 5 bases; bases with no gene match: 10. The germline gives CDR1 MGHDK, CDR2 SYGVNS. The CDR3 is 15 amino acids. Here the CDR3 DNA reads TGTGCCAGCAGTCCCTCCGGGACAGGGGGATACGGCTACACCTTC. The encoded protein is CASSPSGTGGYGYTF.

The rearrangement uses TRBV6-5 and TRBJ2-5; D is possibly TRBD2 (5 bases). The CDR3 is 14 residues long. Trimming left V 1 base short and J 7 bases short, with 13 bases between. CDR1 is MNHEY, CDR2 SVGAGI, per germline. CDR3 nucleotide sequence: TGTGCCAGCAGTTACTACGGTCGAGAGGGGACCCAGTACTTC. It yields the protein CASSYYGREGTQYF.

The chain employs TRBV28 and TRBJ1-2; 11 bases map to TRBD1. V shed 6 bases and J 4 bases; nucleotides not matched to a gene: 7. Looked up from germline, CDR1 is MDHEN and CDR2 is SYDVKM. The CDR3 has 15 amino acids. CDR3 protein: CASRRTGGTGYGYTF. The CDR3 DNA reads TGTGCCAGCAGGCGGACAGGGGGCACGGGCTATGGCTACACCTTC.